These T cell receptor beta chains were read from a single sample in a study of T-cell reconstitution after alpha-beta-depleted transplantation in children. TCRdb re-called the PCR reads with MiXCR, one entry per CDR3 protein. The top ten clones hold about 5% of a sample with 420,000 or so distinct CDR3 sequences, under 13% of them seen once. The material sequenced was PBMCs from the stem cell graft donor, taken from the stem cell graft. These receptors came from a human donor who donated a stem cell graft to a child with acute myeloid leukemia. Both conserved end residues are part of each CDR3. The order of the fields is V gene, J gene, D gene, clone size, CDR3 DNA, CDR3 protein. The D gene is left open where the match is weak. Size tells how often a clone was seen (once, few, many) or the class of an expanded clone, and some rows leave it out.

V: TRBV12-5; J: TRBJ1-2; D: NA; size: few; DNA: TGTGCTAGTGGCCGGGATGGGTATGGCTACACCTTC; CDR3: CASGRDGYGYTF
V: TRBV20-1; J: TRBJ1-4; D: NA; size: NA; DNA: TGCAGTGCTAGTAGTTACGGCTATAATGAAAAACTGTTTTTT; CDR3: CSASSYGYNEKLFF
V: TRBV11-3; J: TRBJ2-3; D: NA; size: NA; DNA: TGTGCCAGCAGCTTAGAGGGACAACCAGATACGCAGTATTTT; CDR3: CASSLEGQPDTQYF
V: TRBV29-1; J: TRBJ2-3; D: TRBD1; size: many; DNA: TGCAGCGTTACCCGGGACAGGGTGTATACGCAGTATTTT; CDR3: CSVTRDRVYTQYF
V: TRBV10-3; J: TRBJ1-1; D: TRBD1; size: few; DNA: TGTGCCATCAGTCACCGGGACAGGGTAAACACTGAAGCTTTCTTT; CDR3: CAISHRDRVNTEAFF
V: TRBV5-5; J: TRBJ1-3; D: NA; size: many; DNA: TGTGCCAGCAACTTAGGCTCTGGAAACACCATATATTTT; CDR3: CASNLGSGNTIYF
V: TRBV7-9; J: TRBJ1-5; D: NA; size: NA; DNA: TGTGCCAGCAGCCCAGACGGAAGTTATCAGCCCCAGCATTTT; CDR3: CASSPDGSYQPQHF
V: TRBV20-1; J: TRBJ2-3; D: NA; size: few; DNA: TGCAGTGCTAGAGACACAGGGACAGATACGCAGTATTTT; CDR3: CSARDTGTDTQYF
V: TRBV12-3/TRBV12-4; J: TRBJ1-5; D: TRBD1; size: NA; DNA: TGTGCCAGCAGTTTACGACAGGGAGAGGGCAATCAGCCCCAGCATTTT; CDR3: CASSLRQGEGNQPQHF
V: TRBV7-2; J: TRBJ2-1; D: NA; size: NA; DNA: TGTGCCAGCAGCTTAGAGTCGGGGTTTCATGAGCAGTTCTTC; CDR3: CASSLESGFHEQFF
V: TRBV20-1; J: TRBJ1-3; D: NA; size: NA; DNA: TGCAGTGCTATTAAGACAGCCTCTGGAAACACCATATATTTT; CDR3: CSAIKTASGNTIYF
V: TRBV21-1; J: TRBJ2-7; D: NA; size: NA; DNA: TGTGCCAGCTCATCCCGGGACACGCGGGGACTAGCGGGAGCCATCCGGTCCGAGCAGTACTTC; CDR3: CASSSRDTRGLAGAIRSEQYF
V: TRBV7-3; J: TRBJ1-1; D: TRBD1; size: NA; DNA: TGTGCCAGCAGCTTAACCGGGAGGGGGCTCACTGAAGCTTTCTTT; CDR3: CASSLTGRGLTEAFF
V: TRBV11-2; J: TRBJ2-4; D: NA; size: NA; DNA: TGTGCCAGCAGCTTGGGCAGCGAAAACATTCAGTACTTC; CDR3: CASSLGSENIQYF
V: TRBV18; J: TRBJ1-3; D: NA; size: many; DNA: TGTGCCAGCTCACCTGGTCAGGGTCCTGGAAACACCATATATTTT; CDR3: CASSPGQGPGNTIYF
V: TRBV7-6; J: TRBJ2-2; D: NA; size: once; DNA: TGTGCCAGCAGCCCCCGCGCGGGCCCCGGGGAGCTGTTTTTT; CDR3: CASSPRAGPGELFF
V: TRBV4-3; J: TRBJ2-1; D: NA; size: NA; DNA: TGCGCCAGCAGCCAGATAACGGCGGGGACTGAGCAGTTCTTC; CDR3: CASSQITAGTEQFF
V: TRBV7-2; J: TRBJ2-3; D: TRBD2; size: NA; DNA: TGTGCCAGCAGCTTATACCGGGGGGGATTAGATACGCAGTATTTT; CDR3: CASSLYRGGLDTQYF
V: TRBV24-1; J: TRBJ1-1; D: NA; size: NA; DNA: TGTGCCACCCCCCGGGAAGCGAAAGCAGACACTGAAGCTTTCTTT; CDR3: CATPREAKADTEAFF
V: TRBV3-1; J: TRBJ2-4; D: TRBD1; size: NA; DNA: TGTGCCAGCAGCACCCGACAGGGTCTAAACATTCAGTACTTC; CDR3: CASSTRQGLNIQYF
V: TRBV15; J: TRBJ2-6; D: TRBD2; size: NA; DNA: TGTGCCACCATGCCCGGGGGGACCTCTGGGGCCAACGGCCTGACTTTC; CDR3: CATMPGGTSGANGLTF
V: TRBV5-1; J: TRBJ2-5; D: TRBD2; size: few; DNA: TGCGCCAGCAGCTTGATCGGACTAGCGGGCCAAGAGACCCAGTACTTC; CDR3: CASSLIGLAGQETQYF
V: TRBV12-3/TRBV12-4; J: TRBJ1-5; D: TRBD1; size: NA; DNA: TGTGCCACCAGACAGGGGGGCGATCAGCCCCAGCATTTT; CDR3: CATRQGGDQPQHF
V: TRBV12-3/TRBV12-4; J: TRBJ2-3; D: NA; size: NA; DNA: TGTGCCAGCGGGGGGCTTGCAGATACGCAGTATTTT; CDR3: CASGGLADTQYF
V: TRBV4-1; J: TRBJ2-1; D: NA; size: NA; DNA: TGCGCCAGCAGCCAATTCGGGACTGGGGTTGAGGAGCAGTTCTTC; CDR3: CASSQFGTGVEEQFF